A single sample is the source of the 23 T cell receptor beta chains below, sequenced in a study of T cell clones after liver transplantation. Here immunoSEQ multiplex PCR was the method, and the copy in TCRdb shows in-frame clones only, minus some. The table records about 100,000 clones, 82% of them present only once. The starting material was CD4+ T cells from blood, obtained before liver transplant. These receptors came from a human donor who received a liver transplant.

The V and J genes are TRBV5-8 and TRBJ1-5, with TRBD1 matching 7 bases. V was pared by 4 bases and J by 3 bases, with 10 bases of the junction left unmatched. CDR1 and CDR2 (germline): SGHTS, YDEGEE. There are 16 residues in the CDR3. The CDR3 spells CASSQIQGRDNQPQHF. CDR3 DNA: TGTGCCAGCAGCCAAATACAGGGGAGGGACAATCAGCCCCAGCATTTT.

The table lists this clone with a few counts. The chain couples TRBV19 to TRBJ1-6; D is perhaps TRBD1 (5 bases). This CDR3 is 13 amino acids long. Per germline, CDR1 LNHDA and CDR2 SQIVND (reference sequence). V was trimmed by 5 bases and J by 7 bases, leaving 9 bases between them. The DNA for the CDR3 is TGTGCCAGTAGTTTCGGGACCAATTCACCCCTCCACTTT. Translation gives CASSFGTNSPLHF.

V is TRBV7-3 and J is TRBJ2-3, with D tentatively TRBD1 (5 bases). V lost 5 bases and J 7 bases, leaving 13 bases between the germline ends. The CDR3 runs to 13 residues. Germline CDR1 and CDR2: SGHTA and FQGTGA. Here the CDR3 reads CASSLGAWNTQYF. The CDR3 region has the DNA TGTGCCAGCAGCCTTGGGGCTTGGAATACGCAGTATTTT. The complete variable domain, with remaining parts taken from reference TRBV7-3 and TRBJ2-3, reads GAGVSQTPSNKVTEKGKYVELRCDPISGHTALYWYRQSLGQGPEFLIYFQGTGAADDSGLPNDRFFAVRPEGSVSTLKIQRTERGDSAVYLCASSLGAWNTQYFGPGTRLTVL.

The DNA of the CDR3 is TGTGCCAGCACGTTAGCGGGAAGGTACAATGAGCAGTTCTTC. Translating it yields CASTLAGRYNEQFF. This chain connects TRBV7-9 to TRBJ2-1, with 8 bases fitting TRBD2. CDR3 length: 14 residues. Trimming took 7 bases from V and 4 from J; bases not matched to a gene: 6. Germline V lookup: CDR1 SEHNR, CDR2 FQNEAQ (reference sequence).

This clone was counted between two and nine times. J is TRBJ1-1 and V is TRBV15, with a weak D call TRBD1 (6 bases). This CDR3 contains 17 residues. Germline CDR1 LNHNV, CDR2 YYDKDF (reference sequence). V gave up 3 bases and J gave up 0 bases, with 17 bases separating them. The CDR3 sequence: CATSSLSYGTMNTEAFF. The CDR3 nucleotides are TGTGCCACCAGCAGTCTTTCCTACGGGACAATGAACACTGAAGCTTTCTTT. The whole variable domain, remainder taken from reference TRBV15 and TRBJ1-1, is DAMVIQNPRYQVTQFGKPVTLSCSQTLNHNVMYWYQQKSSQAPKLLFHYYDKDFNNEADTPDNFQSRRPNTSFCFLDIRSPGLGDTAMYLCATSSLSYGTMNTEAFFGQGTRLTVV.

This sequence joins TRBV5-1 and TRBJ1-2; 7 bases align to TRBD1. The J segment lost 0 bases and the V segment lost 5 bases, leaving 7 bases of the junction unmatched. The germline gives CDR1 SGHRS, CDR2 YFSETQ. The CDR3 extends over 15 amino acids. The CDR3 sequence is CASRRTGAANYGYTF. CDR3 DNA: TGCGCCAGCAGACGAACAGGGGCCGCTAACTATGGCTACACCTTC. The full variable domain, its missing parts supplied by reference TRBV5-1 and TRBJ1-2, is KAGVTQTPRYLIKTRGQQVTLSCSPISGHRSVSWYQQTPGQGLQFLFEYFSETQRNKGNFPGRFSGRQFSNSRSEMNVSTLELGDSALYLCASRRTGAANYGYTFGSGTRLTVV.

Only one count was recorded for this clone. The J gene is TRBJ2-7, the V gene TRBV2; D possibly corresponds to TRBD2 (6 bases). V lost 1 base and J lost 6, with 10 bases in between. The germline gives CDR1 SNHLY, CDR2 FYNNEI. This CDR3 comprises 13 residues. The DNA for the CDR3 is TGTGCCAGCAGTGAAGTCAGCGGGTCCGAGCAGTACTTC. It translates to CASSEVSGSEQYF.

The chain is built from TRBV28 and TRBJ2-1, with TRBD1 matching over 7 bases. The CDR3 runs 14 residues. Per the germline V gene, CDR1 is MDHEN and CDR2 is SYDVKM. V was pared by 5 bases and J by 6 bases, with 7 bases of the junction left unmatched. The CDR3 here is CASSLGTALNEQFF. The CDR3 nucleotides read TGTGCCAGCAGTCTCGGGACAGCCCTCAATGAGCAGTTCTTC.

V usage is TRBV19 and J usage is TRBJ2-1; 7 nucleotides match TRBD2. CDR1 and CDR2 (germline): LNHDA, SQIVND (reference sequence). CDR3 length equals 16 residues. V lost 4 bases to trimming and J lost 7 bases; unmatched junction nucleotides: 13. CDR3 residues: CASSKGGAGVENEQFF. The CDR3 DNA follows: TGTGCCAGTAGTAAGGGTGGCGCGGGAGTTGAAAATGAGCAGTTCTTC.

V usage is TRBV29-1 and J usage is TRBJ1-1; unclear D gene. V lost 7 bases to trimming and J lost 6 bases, with 21 bases between them. The CDR3 covers 14 residues. Germline-derived CDR1 and CDR2 are SQVTM and ANQGSEA. CDR3 bases: TGCAGCGCGTGGTCCCCGGGCGGAGTAGCTGAAGCTTTCTTT. Protein sequence: CSAWSPGGVAEAFF.

The chain has TRBV19 and TRBJ1-5; TRBD1 matches 9 bases. The germline V gene encodes CDR1 LNHDA and CDR2 SQIVND (reference sequence). J was trimmed by 7 bases and V by 5 bases; bases with no gene match: 9. The CDR3 is 15 residues long. DNA of the CDR3: TGTGCCAGTAGTGGGAAAGGGACAGGGATCCAGCCCCAGCATTTT. This encodes CASSGKGTGIQPQHF.

The chain links TRBV7-9 to TRBJ2-7, with TRBD2 matching over 8 bases. Germline CDR1 reads SEHNR; CDR2 reads FQNEAQ (reference sequence). The V gene end was trimmed by 0 bases and the J gene end by 3 bases; junction bases not matched to a gene: 1. There are 14 residues in the CDR3. The CDR3 here is CASSLAAGVYEQYF. The CDR3 DNA sequence: TGTGCCAGCAGCTTAGCAGCGGGGGTCTACGAGCAGTACTTC.

The gene calls are TRBV29-1 and TRBJ2-3; a possible D gene is TRBD2 (6 bases). The V end was cut by 6 bases, the J end by 4 bases, with 8 bases between. The CDR3 runs 11 residues. CDR1 and CDR2 (germline): SQVTM, ANQGSEA. In DNA form, the CDR3 reads TGCAGCGTCGGCGGGGCAGATACGCAGTATTTT. It specifies CSVGGADTQYF.

The chain employs TRBV2 and TRBJ1-3, with TRBD1 identical over 7 bases. The ends lost 7 bases at V and 0 bases at J; junction bases unmatched: 21. The germline V gene encodes CDR1 SNHLY and CDR2 FYNNEI. The CDR3 is 20 amino acids. The CDR3 DNA reads as TGTGCCAGCAAACCACAGACAGGGACTAGTTCTACGTTCTCTGGAAACACCATATATTTT. Translation gives CASKPQTGTSSTFSGNTIYF.

This chain joins TRBV5-1 and TRBJ1-1; D gene uncertain. In germline, CDR1 is SGHRS, CDR2 YFSETQ. V was trimmed by 0 bases and J by 1 base, leaving 7 bases between them. The CDR3 extends over 14 amino acids. This chain's CDR3 is CASSLEARNTEAFF. In DNA form, the CDR3 reads TGCGCCAGCAGCTTGGAGGCAAGGAACACTGAAGCTTTCTTT.

This clone has at least ten counts. The sample holds other DNA sequences that translate to the same CDR3. The chain couples TRBV7-8 to TRBJ1-1; 7 nucleotides agree with TRBD1. J gave up 1 base and V 6 bases, and 2 bases lay outside the gene matches. The length of the CDR3 is 13 residues. CDR1 and CDR2 (germline): SGHVS, FQNEAQ. CDR3 coding DNA: TGTGCCAGCAGTCAGGGGGGGAACACTGAAGCTTTCTTT. Its protein product is CASSQGGNTEAFF.

This clone was recorded only once. The genes are TRBV5-4 and TRBJ1-3, with unresolved D. The CDR3 is made up of 14 amino acids. The V gene's germline CDR1 is SGHNT and CDR2 YYREEE (reference sequence). Trimming removed 2 bases from V and 0 bases from J, with 6 bases in between. The CDR3 loop reads CASSFRNSGNTIYF. The CDR3 nucleotides are TGTGCCAGCAGCTTCCGTAACTCTGGAAACACCATATATTTT. Variable domain in full (rest from reference TRBV5-4 and TRBJ1-3): ETGVTQSPTHLIKTRGQQVTLRCSSQSGHNTVSWYQQALGQGPQFIFQYYREEENGRGNFPPRFSGLQFPNYSSELNVNALELDDSALYLCASSFRNSGNTIYFGEGSWLTVV.

This clone appeared once. The V and J genes are TRBV27 and TRBJ2-7; TRBD2 matches 10 bases. V shed 5 bases and J 0 bases; nucleotides not matched to a gene: 7. The CDR3 totals 16 residues. Germline V CDR1 and CDR2: MNHEY, SMNVEV (reference sequence). CDR3 DNA: TGTGCCAGCAGTCGCCCATCTAGCGGGAGCTCCTACGAGCAGTACTTC. It specifies CASSRPSSGSSYEQYF.

This rearrangement joins TRBV29-1 to TRBJ2-5, with TRBD1 identical over 7 bases. The germline V gene encodes CDR1 SQVTM and CDR2 ANQGSEA. Trimming cost V 3 bases and J 4 bases; bases outside gene matches: 5. The CDR3 is 13 residues long. This CDR3 reads CSVEPSGGETQYF. The CDR3 nucleotides read TGCAGCGTTGAGCCGTCAGGGGGAGAGACCCAGTACTTC.

V is TRBV5-8 and J is TRBJ2-1, with D hard to call. The CDR3 consists of 13 residues. V gave up 1 base and J gave up 5 bases, with 7 bases separating them. CDR1 SGHTS and CDR2 YDEGEE come from the germline V gene. DNA for the CDR3: TGTGCCAGCAGCTTGAGGACCAACAATGAGCAGTTCTTC. Residues: CASSLRTNNEQFF.

The rearrangement links TRBV30 to TRBJ2-7; D not certain. Germline values: CDR1 GTSNPN, CDR2 SVGIG (reference sequence). V lost 5 bases and J 5 bases, leaving 10 bases between the germline ends. The CDR3 runs 11 residues. CDR3 nucleotide sequence: TGTGCCTGGGGGTCCGCCCACGAGCAGTACTTC. This codes for CAWGSAHEQYF.

The rearrangement links TRBV7-6 to TRBJ2-6; D gene ambiguous. With 2 bases removed from V and 0 bases from J, the gap between germline ends came to 5 bases. The CDR3 consists of 15 residues. Germline CDR1 and CDR2: SGHVS and FNYEAQ. The CDR3 DNA reads as TGTGCCAGCAGCTTATCGTCCTCTGGGGCCAACGTCCTGACTTTC. Its translation is CASSLSSSGANVLTF.

The chain combines TRBV5-4 with TRBJ1-6; D is ambiguous. The V and J ends lost 3 bases and 7 bases respectively, with 11 bases between them. CDR1 is SGHNT, CDR2 YYREEE, per germline (reference sequence). This CDR3 comprises 14 residues. CDR3 sequence reads: CASSSFIGNSPLHF. CDR3 nucleotide sequence: TGTGCCAGCAGCTCTTTCATAGGAAATTCACCCCTCCACTTT.